This record covers a single T cell receptor (beta chain). This clonotype showed up just a few times. Its antigen remains unidentified. One base away there is no much larger clone; base qualities are not given. The sample comes from a study of T cells in Graves' hyperthyroidism and ophthalmopathy (dated by TCRdb to about 2019). General notes on the study: Peripheral blood was collected at initial diagnosis, before any treatment. To identify distinguishing TCR V-J signatures, a discovery cohort of 100 patients was used, comprising under 45 with Graves' ophthalmopathy and some 60 with stable Graves' hyperthyroidism. Prospective prediction of ophthalmopathy was tested in an independent validation cohort consisting of roughly 19 hyperthyroidism patients and some 17 patients who later progressed to ophthalmopathy. For training and testing, the 100 or so patients in the discovery cohort were randomly divided in a 7:3 ratio. In several Graves' hyperthyroidism patients, the study also compared T-cell repertoires from thyroid tissue with T-cell repertoires from blood. Once sampling was done, hyperthyroidism patients were given methimazole at a starting dose of 30 mg daily, whereas ophthalmopathy patients were given high-dose intravenous methylprednisolone. TCR Vbeta CDR3 sequencing of 130 to 150 peripheral blood samples (43 ophthalmopathy, 75 to 85 hyperthyroidism and roughly 17 progressor patients) is reported in the paper.

The paper as a whole reports these results and caveats: In cross-validation, a model built on a 13 V-J signature told ophthalmopathy apart from stable hyperthyroidism with 85% to 90% sensitivity and about 81% specificity, and in testing the same model reached 80%/75%. Blood samples also contained most of the expanded thyroid clonotypes (frequency above 0.001), which suggests that blood repertoires may reflect thyroid immune responses. In validation, the model predicted progression to ophthalmopathy with roughly 70% sensitivity and roughly 72% specificity, a median of about 6.7 months before onset. No statistical method was used to set the sample size in advance, and investigators knew the group allocation.

In the ophthalmopathy patients, disease was moderately to severely active, with a Clinical Activity Score of 3 or more, a NOSPECS grade of 4 or more, and a duration of less than 3 months. Patients with uncontrolled infections, other autoimmune diseases, pregnancy or lactation were excluded. Diagnoses were based on clinical symptoms, serum thyroxine and TRAb, thyroid ultrasound and orbital computed tomography. PBMCs were separated from about 10 ml of fresh peripheral blood using Ficoll-Paque density gradient centrifugation. Trizol reagent was used to extract total RNA, and RNA quality was then checked on an Agilent 2100 Bioanalyzer. Amplification of TCR beta CDR3 regions was carried out from RNA transcripts. The TCR CDR3 was subjected to a first round of RT-PCR using the HTBI primer set and the Qiagen OneStep RT-PCR kit. Libraries were constructed in a second round of multiplex PCR, after which size selection and purification were performed. Libraries were sequenced paired-end with 100 bp reads on an Illumina HiSeq2000. Per the original workflow: SOAPnuke was used to process the raw data, removing reads that contained adapters or uncalled bases, had a mean Phred below 15, or lacked an exact match to the constant primer or identifier. High-quality paired reads were merged using COPE v1.2.5, and each unique nucleotide sequence was defined as a clonotype. MiTCR v1.1 was used to align clonotypes to the IMGT TRBV, TRBD and TRBJ reference segments. Only V-J combinations with frequency above 0.0001, covering 99% to 99.2% of repertoires, were analysed. The TCS score was defined as F50 (clonal expansion) divided by E x V (chaos), with BLOSUM62-based TCRdist calculated between CDR3 peptides within each V-J. Welch's t-statistics and random forest reduced around 510 V-J features to 13, which were used in a naive Bayes classifier (R e1071). TCRdb reran the public reads through fastp at Q25 and MiXCR, keeping productive beta chains. CDR3 protein sequences are deduplicated, and each keeps its most common genes and DNA. TCRdb, not the authors, supplied the V and J calls. The sample has around 500,000 distinct CDR3 sequences on record, about 20% of them singletons. Approximately 54% of the sample is taken by the ten largest.

V and J are trimmed by 6 bases and 5 bases, and the gene matches miss 6 bases of the junction. In the germline V gene (reference sequence), CDR1 corresponds to DFQATT and CDR2 to SNEGSKA. From its cysteine to its phenylalanine, the CDR3 spans 14 amino acids. The sequence is cut down to CDR3 DNA, 42 bases in frame from base 1. The sequence came from a woman in her sixties or seventies with Graves' ophthalmopathy. The specimen sequenced was blood. The chain couples TRBV20-1 to TRBJ2-1; 11 bases in the middle match TRBD2. The DNA sequence is TGCAGTGCGGCGTTACTAGCGGGGGACAATGAGCAGTTCTTC. It translates as CSAALLAGDNEQFF.